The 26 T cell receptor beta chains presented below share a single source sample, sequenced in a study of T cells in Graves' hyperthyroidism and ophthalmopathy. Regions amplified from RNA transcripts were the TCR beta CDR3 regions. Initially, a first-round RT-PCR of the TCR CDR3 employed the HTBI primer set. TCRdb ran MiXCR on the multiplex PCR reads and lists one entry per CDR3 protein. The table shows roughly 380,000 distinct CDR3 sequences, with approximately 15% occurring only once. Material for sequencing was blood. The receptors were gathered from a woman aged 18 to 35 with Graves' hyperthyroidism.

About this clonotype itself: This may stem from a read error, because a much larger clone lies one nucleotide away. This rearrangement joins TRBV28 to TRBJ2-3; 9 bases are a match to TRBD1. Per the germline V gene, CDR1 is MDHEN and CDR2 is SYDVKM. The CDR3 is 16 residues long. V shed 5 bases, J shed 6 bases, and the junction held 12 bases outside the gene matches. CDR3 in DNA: TGTGCCAGCAGTGGCCGGGACAGGGACCTCTCCGATACGCAGTATTTT. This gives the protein CASSGRDRDLSDTQYF. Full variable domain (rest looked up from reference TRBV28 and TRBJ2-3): DVKVTQSSRYLVKRTGEKVFLECVQDMDHENMFWYRQDPGLGLRLIYFSYDVKMKEKGDIPEGYSVSREKKERFSLILESASTNQTSMYLCASSGRDRDLSDTQYFGPGTRLTVL.

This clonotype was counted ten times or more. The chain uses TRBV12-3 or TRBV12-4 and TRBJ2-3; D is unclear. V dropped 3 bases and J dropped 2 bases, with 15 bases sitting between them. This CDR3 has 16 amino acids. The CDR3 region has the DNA TGTGCCAGCAGTTTCCTCCGTATACGCGACACAGATACGCAGTATTTT. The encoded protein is CASSFLRIRDTDTQYF.

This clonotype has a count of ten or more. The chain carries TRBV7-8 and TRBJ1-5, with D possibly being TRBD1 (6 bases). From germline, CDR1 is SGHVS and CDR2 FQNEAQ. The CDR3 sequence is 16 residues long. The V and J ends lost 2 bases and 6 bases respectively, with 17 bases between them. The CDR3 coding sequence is TGTGCCAGCAGCTTAAATGCAGGGGAAGGGTTTCAGCCCCAGCATTTT. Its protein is CASSLNAGEGFQPQHF.

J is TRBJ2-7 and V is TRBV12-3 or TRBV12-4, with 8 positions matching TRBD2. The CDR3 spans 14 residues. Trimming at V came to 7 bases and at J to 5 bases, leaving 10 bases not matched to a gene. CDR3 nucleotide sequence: TGTGCCAGCACCCCGACACCGGGAGGGCACGAGCAGTACTTC. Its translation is CASTPTPGGHEQYF.

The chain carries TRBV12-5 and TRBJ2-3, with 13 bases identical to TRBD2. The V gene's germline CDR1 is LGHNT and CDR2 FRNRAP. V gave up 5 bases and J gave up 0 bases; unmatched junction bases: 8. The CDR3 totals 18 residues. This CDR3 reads CASGPGLAGVSSTDTQYF. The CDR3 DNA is TGTGCTAGTGGTCCCGGACTAGCGGGAGTGTCAAGCACAGATACGCAGTATTTT.

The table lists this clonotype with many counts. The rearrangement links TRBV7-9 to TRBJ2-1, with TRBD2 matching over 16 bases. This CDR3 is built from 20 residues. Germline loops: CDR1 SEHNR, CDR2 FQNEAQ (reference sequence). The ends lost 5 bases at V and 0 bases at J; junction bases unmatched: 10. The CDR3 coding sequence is TGTGCCAGCAGCCGTCTCCTGGGACTAGCGGGAGGGAACTCCTACAATGAGCAGTTCTTC. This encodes CASSRLLGLAGGNSYNEQFF. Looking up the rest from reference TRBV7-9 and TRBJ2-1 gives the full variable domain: DTGVSQNPRHKITKRGQNVTFRCDPISEHNRLYWYRQTLGQGPEFLTYFQNEAQLEKSRLLSDRFSAERPKGSFSTLEIQRTEQGDSAMYLCASSRLLGLAGGNSYNEQFFGPGTRLTVL.

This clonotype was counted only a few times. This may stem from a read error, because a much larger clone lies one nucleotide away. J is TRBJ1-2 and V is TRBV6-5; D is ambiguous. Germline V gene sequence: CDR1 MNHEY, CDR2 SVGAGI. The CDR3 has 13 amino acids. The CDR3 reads CASSYFPGFGCTF. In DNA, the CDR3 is TGTGCCAGCAGTTATTTTCCCGGGTTTGGCTGCACCTTC.

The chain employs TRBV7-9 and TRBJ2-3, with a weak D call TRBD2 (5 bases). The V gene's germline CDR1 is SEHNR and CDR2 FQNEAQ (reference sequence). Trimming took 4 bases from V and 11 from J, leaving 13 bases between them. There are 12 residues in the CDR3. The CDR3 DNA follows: TGTGCCAGCAGCTCAGACCTGAGGGAGCAGTATTTT. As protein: CASSSDLREQYF.

The CDR3 is CASSLGTWGGEQFF. In DNA, the CDR3 is TGTGCCAGCAGCTTAGGGACGTGGGGGGGTGAGCAGTTCTTC. The chain is built from TRBV11-2 and TRBJ2-1; 7 nucleotides agree with TRBD2. Germline loops: CDR1 SGHAT, CDR2 FQNNGV. CDR3 length: 14 amino acids. The V segment lost 1 base and the J segment 9 bases; nucleotides outside the gene matches: 6.

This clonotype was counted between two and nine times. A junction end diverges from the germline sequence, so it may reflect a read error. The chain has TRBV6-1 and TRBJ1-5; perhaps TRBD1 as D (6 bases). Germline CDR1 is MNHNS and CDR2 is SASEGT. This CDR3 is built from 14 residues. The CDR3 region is CAGSRTESNQPQHF. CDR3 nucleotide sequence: TGTGCCGGCAGTAGGACAGAAAGCAATCAGCCCCAGCATTTT.

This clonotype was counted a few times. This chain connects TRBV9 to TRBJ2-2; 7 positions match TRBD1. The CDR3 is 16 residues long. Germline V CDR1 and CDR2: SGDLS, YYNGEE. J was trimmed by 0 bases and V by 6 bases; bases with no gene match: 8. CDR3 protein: CASTETGTANTGELFF. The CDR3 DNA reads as TGTGCCAGCACCGAAACCGGGACAGCGAACACCGGGGAGCTGTTTTTT.

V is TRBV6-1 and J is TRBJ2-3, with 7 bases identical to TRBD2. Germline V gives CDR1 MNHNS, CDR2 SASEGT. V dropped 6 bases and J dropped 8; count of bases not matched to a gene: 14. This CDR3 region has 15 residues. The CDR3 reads CASSGGRDVRGTQYF. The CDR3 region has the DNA TGTGCCAGCAGCGGGGGGAGGGACGTTAGGGGTACGCAGTATTTT.

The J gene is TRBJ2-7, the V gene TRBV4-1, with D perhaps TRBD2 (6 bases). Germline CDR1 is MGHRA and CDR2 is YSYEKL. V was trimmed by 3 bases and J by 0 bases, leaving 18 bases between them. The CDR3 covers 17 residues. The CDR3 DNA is TGCGCCAGCAGCCAGCTGGGGAGGACTCTATCCTCCTACGAGCAGTACTTC. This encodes CASSQLGRTLSSYEQYF.

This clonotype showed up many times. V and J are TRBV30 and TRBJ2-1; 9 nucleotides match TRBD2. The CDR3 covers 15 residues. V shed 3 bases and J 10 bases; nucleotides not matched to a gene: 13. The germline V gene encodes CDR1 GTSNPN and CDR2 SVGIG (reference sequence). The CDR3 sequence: CAWRGIAGEVGEQFF. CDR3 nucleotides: TGTGCCTGGAGAGGGATAGCGGGAGAGGTAGGAGAGCAGTTCTTC.

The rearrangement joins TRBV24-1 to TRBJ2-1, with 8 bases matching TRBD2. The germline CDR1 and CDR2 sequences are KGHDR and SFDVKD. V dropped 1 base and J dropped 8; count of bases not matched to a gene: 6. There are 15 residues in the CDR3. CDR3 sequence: CATSDFRGRRDEQFF. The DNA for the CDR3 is TGTGCCACCAGTGATTTTCGCGGGAGGAGGGATGAGCAGTTCTTC.

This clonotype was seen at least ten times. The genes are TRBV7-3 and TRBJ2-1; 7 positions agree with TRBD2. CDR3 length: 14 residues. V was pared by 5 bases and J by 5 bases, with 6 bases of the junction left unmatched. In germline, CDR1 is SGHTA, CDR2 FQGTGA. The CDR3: CASSDGLENNEQFF. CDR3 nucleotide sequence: TGTGCCAGCAGCGACGGACTAGAAAACAATGAGCAGTTCTTC.

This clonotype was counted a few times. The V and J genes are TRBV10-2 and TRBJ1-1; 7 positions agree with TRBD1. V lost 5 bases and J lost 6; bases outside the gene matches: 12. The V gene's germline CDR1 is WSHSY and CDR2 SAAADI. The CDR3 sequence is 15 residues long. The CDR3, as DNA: TGCGCCAGCAGTTGGACAGGTGGGGCGGACGCTGAAGCTTTCTTT. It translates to CASSWTGGADAEAFF.

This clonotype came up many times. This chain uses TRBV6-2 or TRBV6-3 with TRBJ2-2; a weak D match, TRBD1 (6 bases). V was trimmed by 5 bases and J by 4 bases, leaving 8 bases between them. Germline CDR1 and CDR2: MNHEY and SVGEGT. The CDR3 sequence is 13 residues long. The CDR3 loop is CASSQQGTGELFF. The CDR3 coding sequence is TGTGCCAGCAGTCAACAGGGCACCGGGGAGCTGTTTTTT.

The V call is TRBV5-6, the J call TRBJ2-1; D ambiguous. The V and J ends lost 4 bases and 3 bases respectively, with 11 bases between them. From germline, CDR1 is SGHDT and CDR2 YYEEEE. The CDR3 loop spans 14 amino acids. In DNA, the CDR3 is TGTGCCAGCAGCCCGATTGGTAGCTACAATGAGCAGTTCTTC. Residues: CASSPIGSYNEQFF.

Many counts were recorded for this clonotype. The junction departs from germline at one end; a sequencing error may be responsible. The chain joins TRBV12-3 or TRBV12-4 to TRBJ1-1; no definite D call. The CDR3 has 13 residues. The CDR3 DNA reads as TGTGCCAGCAGCTTAGCAGAGAACACTGAAGCTTTCTTT. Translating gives CASSLAENTEAFF.

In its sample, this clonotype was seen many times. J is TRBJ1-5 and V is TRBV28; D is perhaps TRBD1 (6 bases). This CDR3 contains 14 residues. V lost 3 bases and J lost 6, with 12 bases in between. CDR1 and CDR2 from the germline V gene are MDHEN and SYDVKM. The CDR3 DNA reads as TGTGCCAGCAGTTTTTACAGGGCGGGTCAGCCCCAGCATTTT. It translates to CASSFYRAGQPQHF.

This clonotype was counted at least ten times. CDR3 nucleotides: TGTGCCACCAGCAGCGACTGGGCTGGAGCTTTCTTT. This translates into CATSSDWAGAFF. This chain uses TRBV15 with TRBJ1-1, with no clear D. This CDR3 contains 12 residues. Trimming left V 3 bases short and J 10 bases short, with 12 bases between. Germline lookup yields CDR1 LNHNV and CDR2 YYDKDF (reference sequence).

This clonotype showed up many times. The CDR3 DNA sequence: TGTGCCAGCGGCGACAGGGTGAACACTGAAGCTTTCTTT. It translates to CASGDRVNTEAFF. This chain connects TRBV12-3 or TRBV12-4 to TRBJ1-1; 7 bases line up with TRBD1. V lost 8 bases, J lost 0 bases, and 3 bases stayed unmatched. The CDR3 extends over 13 amino acids.

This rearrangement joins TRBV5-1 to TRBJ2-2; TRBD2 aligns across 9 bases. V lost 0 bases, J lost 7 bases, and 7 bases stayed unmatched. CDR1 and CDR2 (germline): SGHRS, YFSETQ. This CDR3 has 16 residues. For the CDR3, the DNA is TGCGCCAGCAGCTTGGCTCCAGCGGGAGGAGACGGGGAGCTGTTTTTT. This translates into CASSLAPAGGDGELFF.

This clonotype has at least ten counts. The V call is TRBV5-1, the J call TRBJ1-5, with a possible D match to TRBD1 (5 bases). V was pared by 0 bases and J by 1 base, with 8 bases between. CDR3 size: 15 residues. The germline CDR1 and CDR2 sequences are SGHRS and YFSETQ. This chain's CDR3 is CASSLAGTSNQPQHF. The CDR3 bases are TGCGCCAGCAGCTTGGCGGGGACGAGCAATCAGCCCCAGCATTTT.

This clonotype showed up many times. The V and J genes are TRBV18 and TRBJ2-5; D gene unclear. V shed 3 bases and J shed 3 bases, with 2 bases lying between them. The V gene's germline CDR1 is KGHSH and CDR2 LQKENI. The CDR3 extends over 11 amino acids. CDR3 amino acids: CASSPKETQYF. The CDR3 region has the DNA TGTGCCAGCTCACCGAAAGAGACCCAGTACTTC.